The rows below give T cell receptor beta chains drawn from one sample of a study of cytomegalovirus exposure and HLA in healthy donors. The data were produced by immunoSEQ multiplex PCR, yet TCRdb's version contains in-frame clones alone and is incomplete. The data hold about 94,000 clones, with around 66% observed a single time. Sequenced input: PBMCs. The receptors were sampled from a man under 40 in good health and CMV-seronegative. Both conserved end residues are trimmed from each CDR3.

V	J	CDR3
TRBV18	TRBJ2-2	ASSPNGGKSTGELF
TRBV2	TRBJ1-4	ASTPGLFNEKLF
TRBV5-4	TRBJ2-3	ASSTLAGGPSNTQY
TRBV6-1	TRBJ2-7	ASSEVRQDPYEQY
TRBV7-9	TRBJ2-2	ASSLQSLGMETGELF
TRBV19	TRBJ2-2	ASARGRWTGELF
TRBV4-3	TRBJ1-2	ASSPRQGSNYGYT
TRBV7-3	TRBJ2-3	ASSLNAGLGTDTQY
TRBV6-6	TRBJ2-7	ASRGTSGRLDHEQY
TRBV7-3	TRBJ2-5	ASSSQLAGLGETQY
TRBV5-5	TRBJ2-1	ASSLSYGTSDNEQF
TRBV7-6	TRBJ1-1	ASRAGTGGTEAF
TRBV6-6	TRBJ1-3	ASSYSGGAENTIY
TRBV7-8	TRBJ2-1	ASSLALAGVNEQF
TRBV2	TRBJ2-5	ASDRQGSQETQY
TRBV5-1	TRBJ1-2	ASSLQGENYGYT
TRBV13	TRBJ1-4	ASALGGGEDEKLF
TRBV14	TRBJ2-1	ASSQEPTQEHNEQF
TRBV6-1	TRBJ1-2	ASSERFFQGWGIYGYT
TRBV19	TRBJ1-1	ASSMGRAWGQV
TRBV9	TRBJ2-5	ASSVGEGRGREQY
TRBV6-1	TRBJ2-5	ASSLRPGMETQY
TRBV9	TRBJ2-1	ASSTLTSGGAEQF
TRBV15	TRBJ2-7	ATSRGGGLDEQY
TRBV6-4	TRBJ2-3	ASSEIATSTDTQY
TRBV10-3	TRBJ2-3	AISAGSARTDTQY
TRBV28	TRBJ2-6	ASSLAGTEYSGANVLT
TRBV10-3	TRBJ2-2	AIRGTGVAGELF
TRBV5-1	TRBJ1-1	ASSRTGNTEAF
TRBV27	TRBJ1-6	ASSLAAVASSYNSPLH
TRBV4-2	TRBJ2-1	ASSRVNSGGASSYNEQF
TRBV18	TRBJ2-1	ASSPPLAGPEREQF
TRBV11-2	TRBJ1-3	ASSSMSGSGNTIY
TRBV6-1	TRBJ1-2	ASSEGGGRFGYT
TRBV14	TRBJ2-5	ASSRTKVVETQY
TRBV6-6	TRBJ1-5	AIRDRGPYSNQPQH
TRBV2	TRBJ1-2	ASKEGGDGYT
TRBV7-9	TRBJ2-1	ASSLDWDRVGDNEQF
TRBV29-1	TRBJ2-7	SYYTSGSYEQY
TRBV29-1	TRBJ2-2	SVLQTNTGELF
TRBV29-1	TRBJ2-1	SLGGRYNEQF
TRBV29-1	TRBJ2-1	SVLAGGPSVDEQF
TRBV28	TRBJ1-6	ASSFLGQSNSPLH
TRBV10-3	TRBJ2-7	AISGLPPPYEQY
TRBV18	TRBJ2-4	ASSPGVPRTGDKNIQY
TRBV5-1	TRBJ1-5	ASSLDPTGASNQPQH
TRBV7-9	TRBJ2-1	ASSLDGRNYNEQF